This TCR beta chain was found in a study of a mutant IDH1 vaccine in newly diagnosed glioma. Study-wide background: At weeks 1, 3, 5, 7, 11, 15, 19 and 23, patients received a vaccination, eight in all. The initiation of vaccination occurred 4-6 weeks after radiotherapy alone, or with temozolomide cycles. Antecedent treatment encompassed radiotherapy, temozolomide, or their combination; the majority received both.

On this clone: Its antigen is unidentified.

TCRdb's table, derived via immunoSEQ multiplex PCR, lists solely in-frame clones and lacks some. The table records tens of thousands of clones, over 70% of them present only once. The CDR3 consists of 14 residues. Trimming removed 6 bases from V and 5 bases from J, with 16 bases in between. Germline values: CDR1 SGHTA, CDR2 FQGNSA. Time point specified: week 23, last vaccination. In every dose of vaccine, 300 ug of mutant IDH1 20-mer peptide was given alongside topical imiquimod. Each astrocytoma in the donors was new, WHO grade 3 or 4, IDH1-mutant and ATRX-lost. The V and J genes are TRBV7-2 and TRBJ1-1; weak D call: TRBD1 (6 bases). The sequences come from PBMCs, collected from a glioma patient whose treatment included an IDH1 peptide vaccine. This clonotype originated in a young man with glioma. DNA for the CDR3: TGTGCCAGCAGGCCCACAGGGTTAAGGACTGAAGCTTTCTTT. Translated, it gives CASRPTGLRTEAFF.